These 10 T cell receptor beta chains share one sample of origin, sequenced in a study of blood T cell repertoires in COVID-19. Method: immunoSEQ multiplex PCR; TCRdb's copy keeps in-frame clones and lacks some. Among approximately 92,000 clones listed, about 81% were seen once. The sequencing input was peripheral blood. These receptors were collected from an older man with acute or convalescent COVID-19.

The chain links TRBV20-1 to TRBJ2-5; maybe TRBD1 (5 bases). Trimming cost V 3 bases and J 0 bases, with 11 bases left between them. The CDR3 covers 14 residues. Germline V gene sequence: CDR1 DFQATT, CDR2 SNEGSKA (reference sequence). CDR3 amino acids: CSASRDSNQETQYF. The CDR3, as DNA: TGCAGTGCTAGTCGAGACAGTAACCAAGAGACCCAGTACTTC.

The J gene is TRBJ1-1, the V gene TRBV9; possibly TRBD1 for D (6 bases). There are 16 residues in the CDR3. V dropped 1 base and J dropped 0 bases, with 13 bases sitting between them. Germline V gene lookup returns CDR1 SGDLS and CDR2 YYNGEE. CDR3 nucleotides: TGTGCCAGCAGCGTACCGGGACACGGGATGAACACTGAAGCTTTCTTT. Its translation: CASSVPGHGMNTEAFF.

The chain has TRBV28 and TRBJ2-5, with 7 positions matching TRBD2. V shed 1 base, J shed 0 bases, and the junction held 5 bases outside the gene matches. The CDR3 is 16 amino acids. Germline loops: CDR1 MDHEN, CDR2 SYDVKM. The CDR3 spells CASSLSSGANQETQYF. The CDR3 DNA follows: TGTGCCAGCAGTTTATCGAGCGGGGCCAACCAAGAGACCCAGTACTTC.

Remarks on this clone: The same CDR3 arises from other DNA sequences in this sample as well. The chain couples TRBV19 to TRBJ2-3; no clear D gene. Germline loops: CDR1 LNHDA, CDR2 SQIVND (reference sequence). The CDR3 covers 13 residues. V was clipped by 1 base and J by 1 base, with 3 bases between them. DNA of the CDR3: TGTGCCAGTAGTATAGCCGGCACAGATACGCAGTATTTT. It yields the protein CASSIAGTDTQYF.

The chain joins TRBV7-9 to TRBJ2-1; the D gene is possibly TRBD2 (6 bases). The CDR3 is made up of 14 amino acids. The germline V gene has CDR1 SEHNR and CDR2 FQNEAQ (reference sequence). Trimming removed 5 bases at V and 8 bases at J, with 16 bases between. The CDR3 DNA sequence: TGTGCCAGCAGCCAGTTGGGGAGGCGAGATGAGCAGTTCTTC. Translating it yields CASSQLGRRDEQFF.

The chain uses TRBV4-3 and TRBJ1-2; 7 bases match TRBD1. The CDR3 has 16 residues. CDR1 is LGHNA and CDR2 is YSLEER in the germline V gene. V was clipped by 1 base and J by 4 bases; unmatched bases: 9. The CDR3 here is CASSQAGTATSYGYTF. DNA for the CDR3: TGCGCCAGCAGCCAAGCCGGGACAGCTACTAGCTATGGCTACACCTTC.

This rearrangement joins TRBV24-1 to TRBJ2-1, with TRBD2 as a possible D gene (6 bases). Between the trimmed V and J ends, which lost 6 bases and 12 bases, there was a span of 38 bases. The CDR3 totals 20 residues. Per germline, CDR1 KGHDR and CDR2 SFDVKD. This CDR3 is CATSTLVAEENNEQSRRQFF. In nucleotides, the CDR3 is TGTGCCACCAGTACTTTAGTAGCGGAAGAAAACAATGAGCAGTCACGTAGGCAGTTCTTC.

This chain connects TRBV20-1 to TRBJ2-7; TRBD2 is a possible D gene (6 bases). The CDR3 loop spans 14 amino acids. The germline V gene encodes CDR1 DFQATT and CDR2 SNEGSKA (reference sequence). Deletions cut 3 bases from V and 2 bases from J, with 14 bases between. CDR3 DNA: TGCAGTGCTAGTTCGGGAGCGGGTGCCTACGAGCAGTACTTC. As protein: CSASSGAGAYEQYF.

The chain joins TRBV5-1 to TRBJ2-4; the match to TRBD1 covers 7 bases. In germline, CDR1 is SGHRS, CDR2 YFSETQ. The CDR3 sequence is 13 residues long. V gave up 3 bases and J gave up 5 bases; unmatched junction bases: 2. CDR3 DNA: TGCGCCAGCAGCTCGGGACAGCAAAACATTCAGTACTTC. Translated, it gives CASSSGQQNIQYF.

Here the CDR3 DNA reads TGTGCCAGCAGCGTAGTGGGCGGGATCTACAATGAGCAGTTCTTC. Translating gives CASSVVGGIYNEQFF. The chain employs TRBV9 and TRBJ2-1, with D maybe TRBD2 (6 bases). The CDR3 spans 15 residues. From germline, CDR1 is SGDLS and CDR2 YYNGEE. V gave up 0 bases and J gave up 3 bases, with 10 bases separating them.